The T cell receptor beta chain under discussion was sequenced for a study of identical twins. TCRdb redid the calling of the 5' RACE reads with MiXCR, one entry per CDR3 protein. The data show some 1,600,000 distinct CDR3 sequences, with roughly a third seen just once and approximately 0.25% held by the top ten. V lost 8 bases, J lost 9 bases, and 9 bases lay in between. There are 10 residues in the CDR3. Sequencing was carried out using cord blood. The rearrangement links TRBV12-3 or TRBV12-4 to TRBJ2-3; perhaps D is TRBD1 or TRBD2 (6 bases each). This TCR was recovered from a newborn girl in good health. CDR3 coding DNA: TGTGCCAGCGGGGGGCAGACGCAGTATTTT. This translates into CASGGQTQYF.